Given below is one T cell receptor (beta chain) in context. The data belong to a study of control samples from healthy donors and cancer patients. The assay was immunoSEQ multiplex PCR, and TCRdb's table has in-frame clones only and misses some. Seen here are some 150,000 clones, 75% to 95% observed once, and the top ten hold about 3%. Trimming removed 4 bases at V and 2 bases at J, with 10 bases between. The CDR3 spans 14 residues. CDR1 and CDR2 from the germline V gene are WNHNN and SYGVQD (reference sequence). This TCR was recovered from a man aged 25 to 40 in good health. The sequenced sample was blood. The genes are TRBV10-1 and TRBJ2-3, with unresolved D. As DNA, the CDR3 is TGCGCCAGCAGTGTTGGGCCAAACACAGATACGCAGTATTTT. Protein: CASSVGPNTDTQYF.